The entry that follows covers one T cell receptor (beta chain) sequence. Its binding antigen is unknown. It has no much larger one-base neighbor in the sample; base qualities were not kept. Distinct nucleotide sequences in the sample also encode this CDR3. Its CDR3 holds 11 amino acids, cysteine through phenylalanine. The kept DNA is CDR3 alone, 33 bases in frame from the first base. The V and J ends are trimmed by 5 bases and 2 bases, leaving 4 bases between them. CDR1 and CDR2 (MDHEN, SYDVKM) derive from the germline V gene. Blood samples were collected up to 4 times in the first month after transplant and then at least monthly when available. This record belongs to a study of graft-versus-host responses after intestinal transplantation (dated by TCRdb to the early 2020s). In terms of the full investigation: The transplants that recipients got were multivisceral, liver-intestinal, or isolated intestinal. Donor T cell macrochimerism was defined as a peak of at least 4% donor T cells among recipient peripheral blood mononuclear cells. Rather than being sequenced by the commercial service, samples from a few later patients were sequenced in-house on an Illumina MiSeq and processed with MiXCR. After intestinal transplantation, graft-versus-host and host-versus-graft alloreactive T cell clones in the graft, circulation and bone marrow were tracked using bulk TCR-beta CDR3 sequencing. Every recipient was given anti-thymocyte globulin induction, then maintenance tacrolimus and steroids for 3 to 4 years. A cohort of 24 intestinal transplant recipients, including one retransplant, was enrolled, and 3 patients lacking pretransplant specimens were excluded. To identify alloreactive clones, pre-transplant mixed lymphocyte reaction products were sequenced and then compared with unstimulated pre-transplant donor and recipient T cells.

Library method: the immunoSEQ multiplex PCR assay. For most patients, high-throughput TCR-beta CDR3 sequencing of genomic DNA was performed by Adaptive Biotechnologies. The authors processed their data as follows. Adaptive's ImmunoSEQ software supplied the TCR sequencing data for around 19 patients, while MiXCR and VDJtools were used to process a few other patients. CDR3 nucleotide sequences shared between donor and recipient were removed because their origin could not be assigned. At least 2-fold expansion over unstimulated cells and a minimum CFSE-low frequency of 0.002% (template counts) or 0.001% (read counts) were required for clones to be classified as alloreactive. A clone was considered mappable if detected in the sequenced pre-transplant spleen, lymph node, or MLR CFSE-low populations of the donor or recipient. Cumulative frequency of alloreactive clones was calculated as a percentage of all sequences weighted by copy number. The table was pulled from immuneACCESS by TCRdb, which kept in-frame rearrangements only. Such tables lose some clones; where checked, under half of the loss comes from unresolved V genes, and the rest has no known cause. For V, J and clone size, that table is used; D and trimming come from the DNA. In this sample the table shows about 98,000 clones, 86% of which occur a single time. The top ten hold 1.4% to 1.5% of the sample.

Broad study findings and their caveats: In patients with donor T cell macrochimerism, the allografts had high GvH to HvG T cell clonal ratios. The conclusions were limited by the relatively low number and heterogeneity of the intestinal transplant patients. Early after transplant, peak levels of circulating GvH clones were associated with declines in HvG clones. GvH clones were detected in recipient bone marrow, and some of these GvH clones were observed earlier in ileal mucosa or blood, consistent with an intestinal mucosal origin.

The source was PBMCs, collected 255 days after intestinal transplant. The V gene is TRBV28 and the J gene is TRBJ2-7, with no confidently assigned D gene. This TCR derives from a human patient who received an intestinal transplant, so some T cells may come from the graft donor. The CDR3 region has the sequence CASSGAYEQYF. The DNA sequence is TGTGCCAGCAGTGGGGCCTACGAGCAGTACTTC.